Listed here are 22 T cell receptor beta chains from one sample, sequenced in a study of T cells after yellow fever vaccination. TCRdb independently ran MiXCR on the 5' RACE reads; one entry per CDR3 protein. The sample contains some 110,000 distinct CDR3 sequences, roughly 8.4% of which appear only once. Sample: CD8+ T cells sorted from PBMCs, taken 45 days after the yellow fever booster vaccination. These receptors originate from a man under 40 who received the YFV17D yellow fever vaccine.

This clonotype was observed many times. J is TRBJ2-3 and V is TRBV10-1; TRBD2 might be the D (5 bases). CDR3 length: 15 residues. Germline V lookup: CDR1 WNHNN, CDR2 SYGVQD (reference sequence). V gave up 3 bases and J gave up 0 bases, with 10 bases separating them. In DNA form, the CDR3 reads TGCGCCAGCAGTGACCATTCGGGGAGCACAGATACGCAGTATTTT. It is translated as CASSDHSGSTDTQYF.

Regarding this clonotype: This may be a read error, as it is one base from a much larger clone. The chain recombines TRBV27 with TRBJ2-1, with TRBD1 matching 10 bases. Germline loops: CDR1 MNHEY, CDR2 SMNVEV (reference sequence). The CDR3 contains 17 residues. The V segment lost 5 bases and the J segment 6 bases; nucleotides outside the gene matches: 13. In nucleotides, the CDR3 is TGTGCCAGCAGTCTTGCATACGACAGGGGGCTTTTCAATGAGCAGTTCTTC. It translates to CASSLAYDRGLFNEQFF.

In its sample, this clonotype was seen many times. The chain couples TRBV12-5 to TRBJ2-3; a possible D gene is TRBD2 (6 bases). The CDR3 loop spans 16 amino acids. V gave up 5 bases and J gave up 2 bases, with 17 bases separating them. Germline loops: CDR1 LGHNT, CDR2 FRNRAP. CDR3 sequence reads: CASGNSGTGYTDTQYF. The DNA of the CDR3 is TGTGCTAGTGGTAACTCCGGGACTGGCTACACAGATACGCAGTATTTT.

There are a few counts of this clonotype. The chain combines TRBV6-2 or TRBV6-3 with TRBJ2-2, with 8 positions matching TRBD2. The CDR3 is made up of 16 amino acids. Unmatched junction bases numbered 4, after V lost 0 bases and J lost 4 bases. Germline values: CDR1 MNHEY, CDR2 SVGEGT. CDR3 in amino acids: CASSYSAGAPTGELFF. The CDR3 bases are TGTGCCAGCAGTTACTCAGCGGGAGCCCCCACCGGGGAGCTGTTTTTT.

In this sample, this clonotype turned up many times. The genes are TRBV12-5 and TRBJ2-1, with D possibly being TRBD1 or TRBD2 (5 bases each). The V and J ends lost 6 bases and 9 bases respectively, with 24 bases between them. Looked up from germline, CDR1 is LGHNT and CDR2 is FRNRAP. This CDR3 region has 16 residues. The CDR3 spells CASGPGDPGVTSEQFF. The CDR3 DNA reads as TGTGCTAGTGGACCTGGGGACCCCGGGGTAACTAGTGAGCAGTTCTTC.

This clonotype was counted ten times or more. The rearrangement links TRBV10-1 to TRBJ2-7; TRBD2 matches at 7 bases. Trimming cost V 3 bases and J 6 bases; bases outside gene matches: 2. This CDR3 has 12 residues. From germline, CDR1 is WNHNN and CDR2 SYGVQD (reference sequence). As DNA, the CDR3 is TGCGCCAGCAGTGATGGGACTATCGAGCAGTACTTC. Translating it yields CASSDGTIEQYF.

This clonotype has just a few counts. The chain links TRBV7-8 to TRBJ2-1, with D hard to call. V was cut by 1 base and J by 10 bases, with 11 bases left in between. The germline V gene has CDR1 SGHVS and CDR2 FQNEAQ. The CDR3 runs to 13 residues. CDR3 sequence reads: CASSLVDSSEQFF. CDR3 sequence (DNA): TGTGCCAGCAGCTTAGTAGACTCCTCAGAGCAGTTCTTC.

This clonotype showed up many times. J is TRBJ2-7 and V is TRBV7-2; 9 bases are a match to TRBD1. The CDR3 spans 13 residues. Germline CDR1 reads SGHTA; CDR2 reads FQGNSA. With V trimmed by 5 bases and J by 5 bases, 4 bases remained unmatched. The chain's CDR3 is CASSAGTGNEQYF. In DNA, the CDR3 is TGTGCCAGCAGCGCCGGGACAGGGAACGAGCAGTACTTC.

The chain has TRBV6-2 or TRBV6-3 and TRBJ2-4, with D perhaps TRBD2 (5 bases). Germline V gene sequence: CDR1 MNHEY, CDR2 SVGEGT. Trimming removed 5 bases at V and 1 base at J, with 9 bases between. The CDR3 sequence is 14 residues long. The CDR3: CASSPSGAKNIQYF. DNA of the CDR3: TGTGCCAGCAGTCCCTCGGGGGCCAAAAACATTCAGTACTTC.

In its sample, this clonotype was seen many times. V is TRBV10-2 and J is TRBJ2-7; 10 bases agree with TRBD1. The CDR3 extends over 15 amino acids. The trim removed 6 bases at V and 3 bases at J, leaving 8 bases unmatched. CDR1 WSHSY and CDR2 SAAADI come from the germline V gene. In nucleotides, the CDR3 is TGCGCCAGCAGGTTGGGACAGGGGATCAACTACGAGCAGTACTTC. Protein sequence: CASRLGQGINYEQYF.

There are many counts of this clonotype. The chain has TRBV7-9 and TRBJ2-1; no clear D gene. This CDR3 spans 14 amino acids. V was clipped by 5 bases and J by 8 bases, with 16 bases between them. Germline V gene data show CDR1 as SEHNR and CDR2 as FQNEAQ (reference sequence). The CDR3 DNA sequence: TGTGCCAGCAGCCTATCGGTAGAATCCCATGAGCAGTTCTTC. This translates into CASSLSVESHEQFF. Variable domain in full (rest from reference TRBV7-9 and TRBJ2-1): DTGVSQNPRHKITKRGQNVTFRCDPISEHNRLYWYRQTLGQGPEFLTYFQNEAQLEKSRLLSDRFSAERPKGSFSTLEIQRTEQGDSAMYLCASSLSVESHEQFFGPGTRLTVL.

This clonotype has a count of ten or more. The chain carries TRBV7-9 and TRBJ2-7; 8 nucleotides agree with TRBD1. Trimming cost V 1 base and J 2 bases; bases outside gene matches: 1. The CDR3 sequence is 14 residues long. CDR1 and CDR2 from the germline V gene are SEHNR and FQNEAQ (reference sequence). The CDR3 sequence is CASSLVDRAYEQYF. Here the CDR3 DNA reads TGTGCCAGCAGCTTAGTGGACAGGGCCTACGAGCAGTACTTC.

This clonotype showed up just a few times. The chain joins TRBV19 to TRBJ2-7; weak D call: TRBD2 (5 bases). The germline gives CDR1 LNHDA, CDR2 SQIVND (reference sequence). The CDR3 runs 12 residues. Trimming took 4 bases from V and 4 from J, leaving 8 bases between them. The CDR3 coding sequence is TGTGCCAGTAGTAGGGGAGATTACGAGCAGTACTTC. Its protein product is CASSRGDYEQYF.

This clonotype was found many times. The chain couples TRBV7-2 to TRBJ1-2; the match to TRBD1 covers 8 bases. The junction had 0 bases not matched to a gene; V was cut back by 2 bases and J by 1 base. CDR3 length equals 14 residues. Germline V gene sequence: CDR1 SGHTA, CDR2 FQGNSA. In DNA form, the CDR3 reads TGTGCCAGCAGCTTAACAGGGGGTAACTATGGCTACACCTTC. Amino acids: CASSLTGGNYGYTF.

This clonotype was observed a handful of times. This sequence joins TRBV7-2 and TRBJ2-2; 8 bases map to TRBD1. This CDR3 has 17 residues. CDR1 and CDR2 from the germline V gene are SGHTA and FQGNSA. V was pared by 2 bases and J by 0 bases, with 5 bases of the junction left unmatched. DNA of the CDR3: TGTGCCAGCAGCTTACAGGGGGCGTACGCGAACACCGGGGAGCTGTTTTTT. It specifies CASSLQGAYANTGELFF.

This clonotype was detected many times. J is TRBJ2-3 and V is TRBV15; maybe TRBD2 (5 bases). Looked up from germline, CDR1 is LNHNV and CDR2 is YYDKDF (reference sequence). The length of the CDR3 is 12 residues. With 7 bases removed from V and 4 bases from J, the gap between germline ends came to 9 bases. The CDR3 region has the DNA TGTGCCACCAAAACCGGGGCAGATACGCAGTATTTT. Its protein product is CATKTGADTQYF.

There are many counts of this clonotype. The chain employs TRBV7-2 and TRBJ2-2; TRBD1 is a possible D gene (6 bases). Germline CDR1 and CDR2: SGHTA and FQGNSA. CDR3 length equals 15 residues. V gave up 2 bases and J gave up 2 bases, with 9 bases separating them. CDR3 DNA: TGTGCCAGCAGCTTATTACAGGGAAACACCGGGGAGCTGTTTTTT. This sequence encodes CASSLLQGNTGELFF.

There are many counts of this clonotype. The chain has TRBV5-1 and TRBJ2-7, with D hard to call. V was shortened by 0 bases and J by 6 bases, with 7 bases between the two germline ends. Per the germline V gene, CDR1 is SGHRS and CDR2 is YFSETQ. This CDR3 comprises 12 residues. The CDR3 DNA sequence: TGCGCCAGCAGCTTGGAGGAAAGCGAGCAGTACTTC. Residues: CASSLEESEQYF.

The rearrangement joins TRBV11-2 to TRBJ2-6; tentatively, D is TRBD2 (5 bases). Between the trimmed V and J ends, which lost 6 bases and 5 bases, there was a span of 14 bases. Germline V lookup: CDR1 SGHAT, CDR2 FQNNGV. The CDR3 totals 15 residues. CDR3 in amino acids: CASRLGGSRANVLTF. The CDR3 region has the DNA TGTGCCAGCAGACTAGGCGGGTCTAGGGCCAACGTCCTGACTTTC. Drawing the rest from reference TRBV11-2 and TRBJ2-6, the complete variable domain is EAGVAQSPRYKIIEKRQSVAFWCNPISGHATLYWYQQILGQGPKLLIQFQNNGVVDDSQLPKDRFSAERLKGVDSTLKIQPAKLEDSAVYLCASRLGGSRANVLTFGAGSRLTVL.

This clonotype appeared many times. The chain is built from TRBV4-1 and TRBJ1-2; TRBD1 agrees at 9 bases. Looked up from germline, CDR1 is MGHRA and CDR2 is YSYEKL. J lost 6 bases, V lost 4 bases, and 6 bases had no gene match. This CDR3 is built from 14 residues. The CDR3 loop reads CASSPGQGGDGYTF. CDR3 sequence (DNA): TGCGCCAGCAGCCCGGGACAGGGAGGCGATGGCTACACCTTC.

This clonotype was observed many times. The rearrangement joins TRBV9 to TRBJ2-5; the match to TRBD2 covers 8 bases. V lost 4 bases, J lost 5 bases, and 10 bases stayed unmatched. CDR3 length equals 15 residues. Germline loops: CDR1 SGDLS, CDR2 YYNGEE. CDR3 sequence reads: CASSSSAGEGETQYF. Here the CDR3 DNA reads TGTGCCAGCAGCTCCTCAGCGGGAGAAGGGGAGACCCAGTACTTC.

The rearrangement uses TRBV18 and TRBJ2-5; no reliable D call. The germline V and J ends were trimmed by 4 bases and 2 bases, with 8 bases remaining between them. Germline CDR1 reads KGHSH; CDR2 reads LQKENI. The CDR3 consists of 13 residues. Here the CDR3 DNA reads TGTGCCAGCTCACGCGGATCGCAAGAGACCCAGTACTTC. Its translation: CASSRGSQETQYF. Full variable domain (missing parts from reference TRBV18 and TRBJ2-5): NAGVMQNPRHLVRRRGQEARLRCSPMKGHSHVYWYRQLPEEGLKFMVYLQKENIIDESGMPKERFSAEFPKEGPSILRIQQVVRGDSAAYFCASSRGSQETQYFGPGTRLLVL.